A single sample gave rise to the 23 T cell receptor beta chains below, sequenced in a study of T cell responses to AZD1222 COVID-19 vaccine. Libraries were prepared by immunoSEQ multiplex PCR; TCRdb keeps only in-frame clonotypes and omits some of them. The sample holds under 20,000 clones, roughly four fifths seen once. This material consisted of peripheral blood, taken 28 days after the second AZD1222 dose. These TCRs come from an adult who received the AZD1222 COVID-19 vaccine.

The chain combines TRBV12-3 or TRBV12-4 with TRBJ1-2; D possibly corresponds to TRBD1 (5 bases). The CDR3 is 13 residues long. Trimming stripped 1 base from V and 2 bases from J, with 5 bases between. CDR3 loop: CASSLGDNYGYTF. The CDR3 DNA reads as TGTGCCAGCAGTTTAGGGGACAACTATGGCTACACCTTC.

The V call is TRBV9, the J call TRBJ2-7; 8 bases map to TRBD1. V gave up 3 bases and J gave up 1 base; unmatched junction bases: 6. The V gene's germline CDR1 is SGDLS and CDR2 YYNGEE. This CDR3 spans 15 amino acids. CDR3 protein: CASSDGTGYSYEQYF. CDR3 DNA: TGTGCCAGCAGCGACGGGACAGGCTATTCCTACGAGCAGTACTTC.

V and J are TRBV6-2 or TRBV6-3 and TRBJ1-5; D possibly corresponds to TRBD1 (5 bases). V lost 2 bases and J 0 bases, leaving 5 bases between the germline ends. The CDR3 has 14 residues. The V gene's germline CDR1 is MNHEY and CDR2 SVGEGT. CDR3 DNA sequence: TGTGCCAGCAGTTACAGGGGTAGCAATCAGCCCCAGCATTTT. Translating gives CASSYRGSNQPQHF.

The V and J genes are TRBV5-4 and TRBJ1-1, with D possibly TRBD1 on 5 matching bases. The V gene's germline CDR1 is SGHNT and CDR2 YYREEE (reference sequence). V gave up 2 bases and J gave up 0 bases, with 8 bases separating them. This CDR3 comprises 14 residues. The CDR3 protein is CASSFSGMNTEAFF. For the CDR3, the DNA is TGTGCCAGCAGCTTCTCAGGGATGAACACTGAAGCTTTCTTT.

The chain couples TRBV7-8 to TRBJ2-7; the D gene is possibly TRBD2 (6 bases). The CDR3 is 15 residues long. The V and J ends lost 5 bases and 0 bases respectively, with 14 bases between them. Germline V gene data show CDR1 as SGHVS and CDR2 as FQNEAQ. The DNA for the CDR3 is TGTGCCAGCAGCAAAAGGGGACTGCTCTCCTACGAGCAGTACTTC. Translated, it gives CASSKRGLLSYEQYF.

The V and J genes are TRBV7-7 and TRBJ2-1; 8 bases map to TRBD1. Per germline, CDR1 SSHAT and CDR2 FNYEAQ (reference sequence). There are 13 residues in the CDR3. V dropped 5 bases and J dropped 8; count of bases not matched to a gene: 5. The CDR3 DNA is TGTGCCAGCAGCCGGACAGGGTCCGATGAGCAGTTCTTC. This codes for CASSRTGSDEQFF. Full variable domain (missing parts from reference TRBV7-7 and TRBJ2-1): GAGVSQSPRYKVTKRGQDVTLRCDPISSHATLYWYQQALGQGPEFLTYFNYEAQPDKSGLPSDRFSAERPEGSISTLTIQRTEQRDSAMYRCASSRTGSDEQFFGPGTRLTVL.

This chain uses TRBV11-2 with TRBJ1-1; TRBD1 agrees at 8 bases. Germline CDR1 SGHAT, CDR2 FQNNGV. There are 16 residues in the CDR3. The V segment lost 5 bases and the J segment 1 base; nucleotides outside the gene matches: 9. The CDR3 sequence is CASSIGTGVPNTEAFF. For the CDR3, the DNA is TGTGCCAGCAGCATCGGGACAGGAGTACCGAACACTGAAGCTTTCTTT.

This clone was found a few times. The chain uses TRBV11-2 and TRBJ1-4; no firm D call. Per germline, CDR1 SGHAT and CDR2 FQNNGV. Trimming pared 4 bases from V and 8 bases from J, leaving 17 bases between. The length of the CDR3 is 15 residues. CDR3 sequence: CASSSARPLGEKLFF. CDR3 nucleotides: TGTGCCAGCAGCTCCGCCAGGCCCCTTGGGGAAAAACTGTTTTTT.

The genes are TRBV19 and TRBJ2-1; 8 positions match TRBD1. With 3 bases clipped from V and 0 bases from J, the junction kept 16 bases outside the gene matches. The germline V gene encodes CDR1 LNHDA and CDR2 SQIVND (reference sequence). The CDR3 contains 20 residues. The CDR3, as DNA: TGTGCCAGTAGTATGAGATCCGGGACAGGTTCTGTTAGCTCCTACAATGAGCAGTTCTTC. Its protein product is CASSMRSGTGSVSSYNEQFF. Complete variable domain (other parts from reference TRBV19 and TRBJ2-1): DGGITQSPKYLFRKEGQNVTLSCEQNLNHDAMYWYRQDPGQGLRLIYYSQIVNDFQKGDIAEGYSVSREKKESFPLTVTSAQKNPTAFYLCASSMRSGTGSVSSYNEQFFGPGTRLTVL.

This clone occurred a few times. The chain employs TRBV7-8 and TRBJ1-2, with a weak D call TRBD1 (5 bases). Trimming removed 4 bases at V and 9 bases at J, with 18 bases between. This CDR3 region has 14 residues. CDR1 SGHVS and CDR2 FQNEAQ come from the germline V gene. CDR3 in amino acids: CASSSRSGLDRYTF. CDR3 DNA sequence: TGTGCCAGCAGCTCGAGATCAGGGTTGGATCGCTACACCTTC.

The chain has TRBV7-3 and TRBJ2-1; 8 bases agree with TRBD2. The trim removed 4 bases at V and 4 bases at J, leaving 15 bases unmatched. In germline, CDR1 is SGHTA, CDR2 FQGTGA. This CDR3 is 18 amino acids long. CDR3 residues: CASSSQPPGVAGYNEQFF. The CDR3 DNA reads as TGTGCCAGCAGCTCCCAGCCCCCAGGTGTAGCGGGGTACAATGAGCAGTTCTTC.

This clone was recorded a few times. The V gene is TRBV4-3, the J gene TRBJ1-1; D is possibly TRBD1 (5 bases). Germline CDR1 LGHNA, CDR2 YSLEER. With 3 bases removed from V and 0 bases from J, the gap between germline ends came to 8 bases. The CDR3 runs to 14 residues. The CDR3 is CASSHVGVNTEAFF. The CDR3 coding sequence is TGCGCCAGCAGCCATGTGGGGGTGAACACTGAAGCTTTCTTT.

This clone was recorded only once. The chain joins TRBV10-1 to TRBJ2-2; D is perhaps TRBD1 or TRBD2 (7 bases each). This CDR3 has 14 residues. Trimming pared 6 bases from V and 6 bases from J, leaving 14 bases between. Germline CDR1 is WNHNN and CDR2 is SYGVQD (reference sequence). The CDR3 nucleotides read TGCGCCAGCAGCGCGACAGGGAGGGCCGGGGAGCTGTTTTTT. Translating it yields CASSATGRAGELFF.

CDR3 protein: CASSYSSKANQPQHF. For the CDR3, the DNA is TGTGCCAGCAGTTACTCGTCGAAGGCCAATCAGCCCCAGCATTTT. The chain joins TRBV6-2 or TRBV6-3 to TRBJ1-5; D remains ambiguous. Germline CDR1 reads MNHEY; CDR2 reads SVGEGT. This CDR3 spans 15 amino acids. The V end lost 0 bases, the J end lost 3 bases, and 9 bases lay between the germline ends.

The chain combines TRBV15 with TRBJ1-5; 7 nucleotides line up with TRBD1. Germline CDR1 and CDR2: LNHNV and YYDKDF (reference sequence). Losses at the gene ends were 3 bases for V and 6 bases for J; bases not matched to a gene: 5. The CDR3 spans 14 residues. The CDR3 DNA is TGTGCCACCAGCAGCGACAGGGAGAGTCAGCCCCAGCATTTT. Translated, it gives CATSSDRESQPQHF.

This rearrangement joins TRBV5-6 to TRBJ2-3; TRBD2 matches at 11 bases. Per germline, CDR1 SGHDT and CDR2 YYEEEE. This CDR3 is 16 amino acids long. V lost 4 bases to trimming and J lost 1 base; unmatched junction nucleotides: 5. CDR3 sequence (DNA): TGTGCCAGCAGCGCGTGGGGACTAGCGGGCACAGATACGCAGTATTTT. This translates into CASSAWGLAGTDTQYF.

The J gene is TRBJ2-1, the V gene TRBV6-4, with D possibly being TRBD1 or TRBD2 (5 bases each). CDR3 length: 13 amino acids. Germline V CDR1 and CDR2: MRHNA, SNTAGT. Trimming took off 4 bases at V and 5 bases at J, with 9 bases between the two ends. CDR3 sequence (DNA): TGTGCCAGCAGTGGGGACCCTCACAATGAGCAGTTCTTC. Translation: CASSGDPHNEQFF.

The chain links TRBV5-5 to TRBJ2-2, with TRBD2 matching over 10 bases. V shed 0 bases and J 1 base; nucleotides not matched to a gene: 12. Germline V gene data show CDR1 as SGHKS and CDR2 as YYEKEE (reference sequence). There are 20 residues in the CDR3. The CDR3 region has the DNA TGTGCCAGCAGCTTGGTGAGCCGGCCGGGACTAGCGTTGAACACCGGGGAGCTGTTTTTT. It is translated as CASSLVSRPGLALNTGELFF.

V and J are TRBV4-1 and TRBJ1-3; the D gene is possibly TRBD1 (6 bases). V lost 4 bases, J lost 3 bases, and 13 bases lay in between. In germline, CDR1 is MGHRA, CDR2 YSYEKL. CDR3 length: 15 amino acids. The chain's CDR3 is CASSPGGLYGNTIYF. Written as DNA, the CDR3 is TGCGCCAGCAGCCCTGGGGGCCTTTATGGAAACACCATATATTTT.

The chain recombines TRBV10-3 with TRBJ2-5, with D hard to call. Germline V gene sequence: CDR1 ENHRY, CDR2 SYGVKD. The V and J ends lost 6 bases and 5 bases respectively, with 7 bases between them. This CDR3 is built from 11 residues. The CDR3: CAISLGETQYF. The CDR3, as DNA: TGTGCCATCAGCCTCGGGGAGACCCAGTACTTC.

This chain joins TRBV7-8 and TRBJ1-6; maybe TRBD1 (6 bases). Trimming removed 7 bases from V and 10 bases from J, with 20 bases in between. This CDR3 is built from 15 residues. Germline assignment: CDR1 SGHVS and CDR2 FQNEAQ. The DNA for the CDR3 is TGTGCCAGCACCCCTGGCGGCAGGGGAGAGTCACCCCTCCACTTT. Protein sequence: CASTPGGRGESPLHF. Supplemented by reference TRBV7-8 and TRBJ1-6, the full variable domain reads GAGVSQSPRYKVAKRGQDVALRCDPISGHVSLFWYQQALGQGPEFLTYFQNEAQLDKSGLPSDRFFAERPEGSVSTLKIQRTQQEDSAVYLCASTPGGRGESPLHFGNGTRLTVT.

This clone was seen only once. The rearrangement links TRBV4-3 to TRBJ2-5; D uncertain. The CDR3 is made up of 14 amino acids. V was clipped by 1 base and J by 3 bases, with 9 bases between them. CDR1 LGHNA and CDR2 YSLEER come from the germline V gene. The CDR3 loop is CASSQVMAEETQYF. CDR3 bases: TGCGCCAGCAGCCAAGTGATGGCAGAAGAGACCCAGTACTTC.

The rearrangement joins TRBV2 to TRBJ1-6; D may be TRBD1 (6 bases). Germline CDR1 and CDR2: SNHLY and FYNNEI. Trimming pared 5 bases from V and 5 bases from J, leaving 13 bases between. The CDR3 has 15 amino acids. This CDR3 is CASSQRTADNSPLHF. CDR3 coding DNA: TGTGCCAGCAGTCAACGGACAGCCGATAATTCACCCCTCCACTTT.